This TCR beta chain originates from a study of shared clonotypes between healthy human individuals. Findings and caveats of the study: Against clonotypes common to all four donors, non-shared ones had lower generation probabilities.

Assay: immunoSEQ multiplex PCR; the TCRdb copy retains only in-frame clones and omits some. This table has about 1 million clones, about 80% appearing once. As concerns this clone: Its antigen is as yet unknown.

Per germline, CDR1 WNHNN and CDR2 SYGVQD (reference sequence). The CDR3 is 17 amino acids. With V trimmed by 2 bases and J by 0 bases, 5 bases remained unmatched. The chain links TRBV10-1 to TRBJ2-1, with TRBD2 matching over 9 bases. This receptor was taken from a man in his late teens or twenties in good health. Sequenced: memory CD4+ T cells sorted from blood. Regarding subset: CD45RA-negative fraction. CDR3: CASSETAGGNSYNEQFF. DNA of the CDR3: TGCGCCAGCAGTGAGACGGCGGGAGGGAACTCCTACAATGAGCAGTTCTTC.